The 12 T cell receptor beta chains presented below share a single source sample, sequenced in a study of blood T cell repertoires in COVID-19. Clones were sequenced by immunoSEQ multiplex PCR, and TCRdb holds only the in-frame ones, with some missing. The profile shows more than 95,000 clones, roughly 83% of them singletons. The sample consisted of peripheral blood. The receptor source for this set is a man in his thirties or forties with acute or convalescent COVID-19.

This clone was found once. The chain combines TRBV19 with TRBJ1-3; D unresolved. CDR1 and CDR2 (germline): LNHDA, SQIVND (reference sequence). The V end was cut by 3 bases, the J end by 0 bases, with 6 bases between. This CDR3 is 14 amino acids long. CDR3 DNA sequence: TGTGCCAGTAGTATGGGGAGCTCTGGAAACACCATATATTTT. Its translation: CASSMGSSGNTIYF.

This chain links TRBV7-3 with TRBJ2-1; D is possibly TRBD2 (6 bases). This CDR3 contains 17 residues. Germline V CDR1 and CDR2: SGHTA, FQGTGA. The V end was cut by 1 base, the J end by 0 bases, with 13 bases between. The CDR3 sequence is CASSLNPGGDSYNEQFF. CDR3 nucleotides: TGTGCCAGCAGCTTAAATCCAGGAGGGGACTCCTACAATGAGCAGTTCTTC.

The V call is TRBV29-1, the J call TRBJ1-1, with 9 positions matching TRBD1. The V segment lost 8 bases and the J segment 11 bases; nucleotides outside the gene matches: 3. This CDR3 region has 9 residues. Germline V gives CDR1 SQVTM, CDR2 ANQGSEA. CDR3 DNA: TGCAGCCCGGACAGGGGTGCTTTCTTT. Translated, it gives CSPDRGAFF.

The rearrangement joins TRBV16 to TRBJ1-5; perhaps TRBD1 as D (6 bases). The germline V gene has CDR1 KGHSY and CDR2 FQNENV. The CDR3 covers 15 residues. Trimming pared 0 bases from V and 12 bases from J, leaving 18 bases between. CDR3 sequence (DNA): TGTGCCAGCAGCCAATCGCGGGGGGCGGGGAGAAACCAGCATTTT. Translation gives CASSQSRGAGRNQHF.

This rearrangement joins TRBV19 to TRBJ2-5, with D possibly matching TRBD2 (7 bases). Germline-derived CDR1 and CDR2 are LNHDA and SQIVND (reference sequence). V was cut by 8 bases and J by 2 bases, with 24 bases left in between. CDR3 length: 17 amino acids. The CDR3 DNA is TGTGCCAGTCGGAGGGGGGGCCCCCCCACGGAACAAGAGACCCAGTACTTC. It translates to CASRRGGPPTEQETQYF.

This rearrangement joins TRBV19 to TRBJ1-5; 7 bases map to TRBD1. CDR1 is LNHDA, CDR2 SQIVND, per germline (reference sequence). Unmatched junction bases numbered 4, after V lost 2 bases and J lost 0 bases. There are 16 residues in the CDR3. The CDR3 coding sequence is TGTGCCAGTAGTATACCCCGACAGGGTAGCAATCAGCCCCAGCATTTT. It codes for CASSIPRQGSNQPQHF.

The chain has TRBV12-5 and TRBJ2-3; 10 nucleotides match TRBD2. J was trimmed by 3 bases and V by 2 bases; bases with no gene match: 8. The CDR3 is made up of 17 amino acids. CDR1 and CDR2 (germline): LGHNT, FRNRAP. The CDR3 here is CASGLILAGIGTDTQYF. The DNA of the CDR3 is TGTGCTAGTGGTTTGATACTAGCGGGGATAGGAACAGATACGCAGTATTTT.

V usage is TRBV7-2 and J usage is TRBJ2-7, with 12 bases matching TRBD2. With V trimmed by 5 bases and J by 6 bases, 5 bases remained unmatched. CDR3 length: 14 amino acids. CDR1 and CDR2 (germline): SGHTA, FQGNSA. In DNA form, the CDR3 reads TGTGCCAGCAGCGCGGCTAGCGGGGGGGCCGAGCAGTACTTC. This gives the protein CASSAASGGAEQYF. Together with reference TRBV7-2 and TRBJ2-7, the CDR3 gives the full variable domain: GAGVSQSPSNKVTEKGKDVELRCDPISGHTALYWYRQSLGQGLEFLIYFQGNSAPDKSGLPSDRFSAERTGGSVSTLTIQRTQQEDSAVYLCASSAASGGAEQYFGPGTRLTVT.

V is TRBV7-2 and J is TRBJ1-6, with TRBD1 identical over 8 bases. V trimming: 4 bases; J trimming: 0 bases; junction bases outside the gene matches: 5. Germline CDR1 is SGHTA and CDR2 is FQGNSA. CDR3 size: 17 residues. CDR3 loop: CASSWTGIRSYNSPLHF. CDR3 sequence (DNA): TGTGCCAGCAGCTGGACAGGGATTCGCTCCTATAATTCACCCCTCCACTTT.

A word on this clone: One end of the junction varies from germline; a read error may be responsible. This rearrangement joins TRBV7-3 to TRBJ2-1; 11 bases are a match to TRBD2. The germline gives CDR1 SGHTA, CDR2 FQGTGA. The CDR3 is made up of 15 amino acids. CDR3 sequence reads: CASTLAGGPNNEQFF. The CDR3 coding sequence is TGTGCCAGCACCTTAGCGGGAGGGCCAAATAATGAGCAGTTCTTC.

The CDR3 nucleotides read TGTGCCAGCAGCTTAGAGAGGGGGTACAATGAGCAGTTCTTC. Its translation: CASSLERGYNEQFF. The chain has TRBV7-9 and TRBJ2-1; possibly TRBD1 for D (6 bases). The germline CDR1 and CDR2 sequences are SEHNR and FQNEAQ (reference sequence). The CDR3 runs 14 residues. With 1 base removed from V and 4 bases from J, the gap between germline ends came to 8 bases.

CDR3 DNA: TGTGCCAGCAGAGGGACAGGGTTTGAAGCTTTCTTT. Translation: CASRGTGFEAFF. The chain links TRBV2 to TRBJ1-1; the match to TRBD1 covers 9 bases. V was clipped by 6 bases and J by 7 bases; unmatched bases: 3. CDR1 SNHLY and CDR2 FYNNEI come from the germline V gene. The CDR3 has 12 residues.